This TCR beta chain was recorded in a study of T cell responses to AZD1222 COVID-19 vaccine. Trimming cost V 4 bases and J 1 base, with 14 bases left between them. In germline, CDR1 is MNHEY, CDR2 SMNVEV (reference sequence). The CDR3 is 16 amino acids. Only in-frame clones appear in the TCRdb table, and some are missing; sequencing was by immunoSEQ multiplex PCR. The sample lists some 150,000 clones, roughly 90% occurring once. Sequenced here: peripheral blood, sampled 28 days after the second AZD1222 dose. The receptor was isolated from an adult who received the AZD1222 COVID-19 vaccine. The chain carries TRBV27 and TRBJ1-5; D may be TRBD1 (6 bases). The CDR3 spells CASSSQTGRSNQPQHF. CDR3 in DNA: TGTGCCAGCAGTTCCCAGACAGGCAGGAGCAATCAGCCCCAGCATTTT.